This T cell receptor beta chain originates from a study of blood T cell repertoires in COVID-19. As for the study in general: PBMCs, B-cell-depleted T cells, or T cells provided the cDNA or gDNA that made up the material.

Researchers sorted participants into cohorts using their self-reported clinical history. Original processing methods: Reference gene primer amplification gave nucleated cell count estimates. TCRdb's table, derived via immunoSEQ multiplex PCR, lists solely in-frame clones and lacks some. Clone size and V and J calls were adopted from that table, with D and trimming inferred from the DNA. Counted here are about 320,000 clones, 89% occurring once; the ten biggest clones make up approximately 5.5%. The CDR3 length is 13 residues. Germline V gene lookup returns CDR1 MDHEN and CDR2 SYDVKM. V trimming: 8 bases; J trimming: 5 bases; junction bases outside the gene matches: 8. This clone was seen a handful of times.

The receptor was isolated from a man aged 55 to 69 who had recovered from COVID-19. The sequencing sample was made of PBMCs or T cells enriched from blood (not recorded which). The rearrangement links TRBV28 to TRBJ2-5; 7 bases agree with TRBD1. This CDR3 reads CASQQGFRETQYF. The CDR3 coding sequence is TGTGCCAGCCAACAGGGGTTCAGGGAGACCCAGTACTTC.